The 17 T cell receptor beta chains in this list originate from one sample, sequenced in a study of a mutant IDH1 vaccine in newly diagnosed glioma. Time point denoted: week 23, last vaccination. A single vaccine dose contained 300 ug of mutant IDH1 20-mer peptide, and topical imiquimod was used with it. The repertoire was sequenced with immunoSEQ multiplex PCR; TCRdb's copy has only in-frame clones and lacks some. The sample consists of tens of thousands of clones, approximately 85% of them appearing once. These receptors' targets are unknown. This sample comprised PBMCs, obtained from a glioma patient whose treatment included an IDH1 peptide vaccine. The source of these receptors is a woman aged 45-65 years with glioma.

This chain connects TRBV30 to TRBJ2-5, with 8 bases fitting TRBD1. The DNA end is more similar to TRBJ2-7, so the J call may be wrong. Germline CDR1 GTSNPN, CDR2 SVGIG (reference sequence). The CDR3 spans 15 residues. CDR3: CAWSRPRQGAFEQYF. The CDR3 DNA follows: TGTGCCTGGAGCCGACCCAGGCAGGGGGCGTTCGAGCAGTACTTC.

The chain recombines TRBV28 with TRBJ2-5; 9 positions agree with TRBD2. The germline gives CDR1 MDHEN, CDR2 SYDVKM. V shed 7 bases, J shed 1 base, and the junction held 13 bases outside the gene matches. This CDR3 comprises 17 residues. CDR3 coding DNA: TGTGCCAGCACTCCCCCTGGGGAACTAGCGGGCCAAGAGACCCAGTACTTC. Protein: CASTPPGELAGQETQYF.

V is TRBV6-1 and J is TRBJ2-7; 8 bases agree with TRBD1. This CDR3 is built from 14 residues. The germline V gene encodes CDR1 MNHNS and CDR2 SASEGT. J gave up 4 bases and V 1 base, and 3 bases lay outside the gene matches. This chain's CDR3 is CASSEGTGMYEQYF. CDR3 coding DNA: TGTGCCAGCAGTGAAGGGACAGGGATGTACGAGCAGTACTTC.

This rearrangement joins TRBV5-6 to TRBJ2-5, with 14 bases fitting TRBD2. The CDR3 length is 17 residues. Germline CDR1 is SGHDT and CDR2 is YYEEEE. J lost 2 bases, V lost 4 bases, and 7 bases had no gene match. The CDR3 DNA reads as TGTGCCAGCAGCCAGGGACTAGCGGGAGAGGAGCAAGAGACCCAGTACTTC. It specifies CASSQGLAGEEQETQYF.

The genes are TRBV28 and TRBJ1-5, with TRBD1 as a possible D gene (5 bases). The CDR3 is 16 residues long. Trimming removed 0 bases at V and 3 bases at J, with 12 bases between. CDR1 is MDHEN and CDR2 is SYDVKM in the germline V gene. CDR3 sequence (DNA): TGTGCCAGCAGTTTATGGTCGGGGGGAACCAATCAGCCCCAGCATTTT. Translated, it gives CASSLWSGGTNQPQHF.

The chain carries TRBV7-8 and TRBJ2-1; the D gene is possibly TRBD2 (5 bases). Germline-derived CDR1 and CDR2 are SGHVS and FQNEAQ. The CDR3 is 13 residues long. V shed 4 bases and J shed 6 bases, with 10 bases lying between them. The CDR3: CASSSERGNEQFF. The CDR3 DNA follows: TGTGCCAGCAGCTCTGAACGGGGCAATGAGCAGTTCTTC.

This clone was recorded a few times. The chain is built from TRBV2 and TRBJ1-1, with TRBD1 matching 10 bases. Germline assignment: CDR1 SNHLY and CDR2 FYNNEI. The J segment lost 5 bases and the V segment lost 6 bases, leaving 6 bases of the junction unmatched. The CDR3 consists of 14 residues. The CDR3 protein is CASRGQGTWTEAFF. The CDR3, as DNA: TGTGCCAGCAGGGGACAGGGGACGTGGACTGAAGCTTTCTTT.

In this sample, this clone turned up once. This chain links TRBV19 with TRBJ2-1, with TRBD2 matching 8 bases. Germline V gene lookup returns CDR1 LNHDA and CDR2 SQIVND (reference sequence). J gave up 2 bases and V 3 bases, and 12 bases lay outside the gene matches. The CDR3 totals 18 residues. The CDR3 bases are TGTGCCAGTAGTATGACAACCGGACTAGCATCGGCCTACAATGAGCAGTTCTTC. Translating it yields CASSMTTGLASAYNEQFF.

V and J are TRBV19 and TRBJ2-7; D not resolved. From germline, CDR1 is LNHDA and CDR2 SQIVND (reference sequence). This CDR3 contains 14 residues. The DNA for the CDR3 is TGTGCTTCTAAAAAATCAATTTTAAGCTACGAGCAGTACTTC. This codes for CASKKSILSYEQYF.

Concerning this clone itself: The junction shows a germline mismatch at one end, possibly a read error. The chain links TRBV19 to TRBJ1-2; a weak D match, TRBD1 (5 bases). CDR3 length: 14 residues. CDR1 is LNHDA, CDR2 SQIVND, per germline (reference sequence). The CDR3 reads CASGIEGQSYGYTF. In DNA, the CDR3 is TGTGCCAGTGGTATAGAAGGACAATCCTATGGCTACACCTTC.

This chain uses TRBV5-6 with TRBJ2-2; no definite D call. V dropped 4 bases and J dropped 4 bases, with 14 bases sitting between them. The CDR3 is 15 residues long. Germline CDR1 is SGHDT and CDR2 is YYEEEE. DNA for the CDR3: TGTGCCAGCAGCCGACAAGGGTGGAGCACCGGGGAGCTGTTTTTT. This encodes CASSRQGWSTGELFF.

The genes are TRBV19 and TRBJ2-7, with TRBD2 as a possible D gene (6 bases). Germline V gives CDR1 LNHDA, CDR2 SQIVND (reference sequence). The CDR3 covers 15 residues. Trimming took 3 bases from V and 4 from J, leaving 16 bases between them. The chain's CDR3 is CASSIGGRPDYEQYF. CDR3 sequence (DNA): TGTGCCAGTAGTATCGGAGGGAGGCCAGATTACGAGCAGTACTTC.

The chain is built from TRBV2 and TRBJ2-7; D not resolved. The germline gives CDR1 SNHLY, CDR2 FYNNEI. The V and J ends lost 5 bases and 3 bases respectively, with 5 bases between them. This CDR3 has 11 amino acids. The CDR3 DNA is TGTGCCAGCAGTTACGTCTACGAGCAGTACTTC. This sequence encodes CASSYVYEQYF.

The rearrangement links TRBV30 to TRBJ2-5; 10 nucleotides match TRBD2. This CDR3 spans 13 amino acids. V shed 5 bases, J shed 3 bases, and the junction held 3 bases outside the gene matches. Germline V lookup: CDR1 GTSNPN, CDR2 SVGIG (reference sequence). CDR3 loop: CAWAGLAEETQYF. CDR3 bases: TGTGCCTGGGCCGGACTAGCGGAAGAGACCCAGTACTTC.

This rearrangement joins TRBV5-5 to TRBJ1-4; no clear D gene. The V and J ends lost 0 bases and 4 bases respectively, with 7 bases between them. Germline loops: CDR1 SGHKS, CDR2 YYEKEE (reference sequence). The CDR3 has 14 residues. The CDR3 is CASSLVANNEKLFF. CDR3 DNA: TGTGCCAGCAGCTTGGTCGCCAATAATGAAAAACTGTTTTTT.

The CDR3 loop reads CASSLRLGGYTF. CDR3 nucleotide sequence: TGTGCCAGCAGCTTGCGATTGGGGGGCTACACCTTC. V usage is TRBV5-6 and J usage is TRBJ1-2, with D hard to call. Per germline, CDR1 SGHDT and CDR2 YYEEEE. V gave up 1 base and J gave up 8 bases, with 9 bases separating them. The CDR3 sequence is 12 residues long.

The CDR3 DNA reads as TGTGCCAGCAGTTACGGGACTAGCGGGAGCAATGAGCAGTTCTTC. Amino acid sequence: CASSYGTSGSNEQFF. The J gene is TRBJ2-1, the V gene TRBV28; TRBD2 aligns across 14 bases. The CDR3 is 15 amino acids. Germline V gene sequence: CDR1 MDHEN, CDR2 SYDVKM. V lost 4 bases and J lost 6; bases outside the gene matches: 2.